This entry lists 14 T cell receptor beta chains sequenced from one sample in a study of cytomegalovirus exposure and HLA in healthy donors. The primer mix had 60 Vbeta and 13 Jbeta primers. Repertoires were generated with immunoSEQ multiplex PCR, while TCRdb's copy carries only in-frame clones and drops some. The data hold some 180,000 clones, with approximately 80% observed a single time. The sample comprised PBMCs. These receptors came from a girl aged 5-17 years in good health and CMV-seropositive.

The chain carries TRBV4-1 and TRBJ2-1, with 7 bases lining up with TRBD1. CDR1 is MGHRA and CDR2 is YSYEKL in the germline V gene. Trimming took 4 bases from V and 7 from J; bases not matched to a gene: 7. The CDR3 sequence is 14 residues long. CDR3 residues: CASSPTTGTNEQFF. The CDR3 DNA follows: TGCGCCAGCAGCCCGACGACAGGGACGAATGAGCAGTTCTTC.

CDR3 loop: CASRDRGMDGANVLTF. The CDR3, as DNA: TGTGCCAGCCGGGACAGGGGAATGGACGGGGCCAACGTCCTGACTTTC. V and J are TRBV13 and TRBJ2-6; 10 bases line up with TRBD1. CDR3 size: 16 residues. The junction had 8 bases not matched to a gene; V was cut back by 8 bases and J by 4 bases. Germline V gene sequence: CDR1 PRHDT, CDR2 FYEKMQ (reference sequence).

This chain links TRBV7-9 with TRBJ2-7; 7 bases fit TRBD1. The J segment lost 0 bases and the V segment lost 5 bases, leaving 4 bases of the junction unmatched. CDR1 and CDR2 (germline): SEHNR, FQNEAQ (reference sequence). The CDR3 is 14 amino acids. The CDR3 nucleotides read TGTGCCAGCAGCAAGGGGGCTGCCTCCTACGAGCAGTACTTC. Protein sequence: CASSKGAASYEQYF.

The gene calls are TRBV18 and TRBJ2-7; possibly TRBD2 for D (6 bases). Germline V lookup: CDR1 KGHSH, CDR2 LQKENI. The CDR3 has 13 residues. V lost 6 bases and J 5 bases, leaving 14 bases between the germline ends. CDR3: CASSPSTSNEQYF. DNA for the CDR3: TGTGCCAGCTCTCCTTCGACTAGTAACGAGCAGTACTTC.

This sequence joins TRBV9 and TRBJ1-1; tentative D call: TRBD1 (5 bases). CDR1 SGDLS and CDR2 YYNGEE come from the germline V gene. This CDR3 has 13 amino acids. V lost 5 bases to trimming and J lost 1 base, with 9 bases between them. The CDR3 spells CASRGTANTEAFF. The CDR3 coding sequence is TGTGCCAGCAGAGGGACTGCGAACACTGAAGCTTTCTTT.

J is TRBJ2-3 and V is TRBV13; possible D gene TRBD1, 6 bases. CDR1 and CDR2 from the germline V gene are PRHDT and FYEKMQ (reference sequence). The V gene lost 6 bases and the J gene lost 2 bases, with 18 bases spanning the gap. The length of the CDR3 is 16 residues. The CDR3 reads CASSTRPGHHTDTQYF. The CDR3 DNA reads TGTGCCAGCAGTACCCGACCGGGACACCACACAGATACGCAGTATTTT.

Of note for this clone: A junction end diverges from the germline sequence, so it may reflect a read error. Other DNA sequences within the sample encode an identical CDR3. V gene TRBV4-1 combines with J gene TRBJ2-3; D gene unclear. This CDR3 is 15 amino acids long. Germline V gives CDR1 MGHRA, CDR2 YSYEKL. In nucleotides, the CDR3 is TGCGCCAGCAGCCAGCTCCAGGATCCGGCAGATACACAGTATTTT. This translates into CASSQLQDPADTQYF.

This clone was picked up one time. The chain recombines TRBV27 with TRBJ2-3, with 9 bases aligning to TRBD1. Germline CDR1 reads MNHEY; CDR2 reads SMNVEV (reference sequence). V was pared by 3 bases and J by 4 bases, with 2 bases of the junction left unmatched. This CDR3 contains 14 residues. CDR3 in amino acids: CASSFTGGPDTQYF. As DNA, the CDR3 is TGTGCCAGCAGTTTCACAGGGGGCCCAGATACGCAGTATTTT.

The chain uses TRBV4-1 and TRBJ2-3; 12 bases match TRBD2. CDR1 and CDR2 (germline): MGHRA, YSYEKL. With V trimmed by 3 bases and J by 7 bases, 11 bases remained unmatched. The CDR3 consists of 17 residues. DNA for the CDR3: TGCGCCAGCAGCCATAGACTAGCGGGAGAGTTCGTGAATACGCAGTATTTT. Amino acid sequence: CASSHRLAGEFVNTQYF.

CDR3 coding DNA: TGTGCCATCAGTGAGTTCCCAGGGGAGAAAGCTTTCTTT. It specifies CAISEFPGEKAFF. The V gene is TRBV10-3, the J gene TRBJ1-1; tentative D call: TRBD1 (6 bases). Trimming shortened V by 1 base and J by 9 bases, and 12 bases separated the two germline ends. This CDR3 has 13 residues. The germline V gene encodes CDR1 ENHRY and CDR2 SYGVKD.

The rearrangement joins TRBV6-6 to TRBJ2-1; unclear D gene. Trimming stripped 4 bases from V and 0 bases from J, with 10 bases between. From germline, CDR1 is MNHNY and CDR2 SVGAGI (reference sequence). The CDR3 consists of 15 residues. As DNA, the CDR3 is TGTGCCAGCAGTTTCGTAGCCAGCTCCTACAATGAGCAGTTCTTC. Translating it yields CASSFVASSYNEQFF.

V gene TRBV10-2 combines with J gene TRBJ1-1; TRBD1 might be the D (5 bases). The CDR3 covers 15 residues. CDR1 and CDR2 from the germline V gene are WSHSY and SAAADI. V was shortened by 5 bases and J by 4 bases, with 17 bases between the two germline ends. CDR3 in amino acids: CASSRTPTQGTEAFF. The CDR3 DNA sequence: TGCGCCAGCAGTCGGACACCTACGCAGGGCACTGAAGCTTTCTTT.

The chain uses TRBV5-1 and TRBJ2-2; TRBD2 is a possible D gene (6 bases). CDR3 length: 13 amino acids. Germline V gives CDR1 SGHRS, CDR2 YFSETQ. Trimming stripped 6 bases from V and 1 base from J, with 7 bases between. CDR3 nucleotides: TGCGCCAGCAATAGCGGGAACACCGGGGAGCTGTTTTTT. It yields the protein CASNSGNTGELFF.

V is TRBV6-6 and J is TRBJ2-7, with D tentatively TRBD1 (5 bases). Deletions cut 2 bases from V and 2 bases from J, with 16 bases between. The CDR3 covers 16 residues. The germline V gene has CDR1 MNHNY and CDR2 SVGAGI (reference sequence). DNA of the CDR3: TGTGCCAGCAGTTACGGGGTCTCGGGCAGGGCCTACGAGCAGTACTTC. Encoded protein: CASSYGVSGRAYEQYF.